The rows below give T cell receptor beta chains drawn from one sample of a study of CD8 T cells in Susac syndrome. TCRdb recomputed calls from the immunoSEQ multiplex PCR reads with MiXCR, one row per CDR3 protein. This table holds some 130,000 distinct CDR3 sequences, approximately 94% found once. Material: CD4+ T cells from PBMCs. The receptors were sampled from a human donor with multiple sclerosis. CDR3s include the opening cysteine and the closing phenylalanine or tryptophan. A D gene is named only where the DNA matches it firmly. Clone size appears in some rows only: once, few, many, or a class for an expanded clone.

CASSLAPGELFF	TGTGCCAGCAGTTTAGCTCCGGGGGAGCTGTTTTTT	.	.	TRBV12-3/TRBV12-4	TRBJ2-2
CASSLEMGRGAELFF	TGTGCCAGCAGCTTGGAAATGGGTCGTGGCGCGGAGCTGTTTTTT	.	.	TRBV5-4	TRBJ2-2
CASSRDYEQYF	TGTGCCAGTAGTAGGGACTACGAGCAGTACTTC	.	.	TRBV19	TRBJ2-7
CASSGMEDGYTF	TGTGCCAGTAGTGGGATGGAGGATGGCTACACCTTC	.	.	TRBV19	TRBJ1-2
CASSSTQGAPPQPQHF	TGTGCCAGTTCGTCGACTCAGGGGGCGCCCCCCCAGCCCCAGCATTTT	.	TRBD1	TRBV19	TRBJ1-5
CASSGRATGAKWAEAFF	TGTGCCAGCAGCGGGAGGGCGACAGGGGCCAAATGGGCTGAAGCTTTCTTT	.	TRBD1	TRBV7-9	TRBJ1-1
CATSDSGKSGELFF	TGTGCCACCAGTGATTCGGGGAAGTCCGGGGAGCTGTTTTTT	.	.	TRBV24-1	TRBJ2-2
CASSPDRNIYEQYF	TGTGCCAGCTCACCCGACAGGAATATTTACGAGCAGTACTTC	.	.	TRBV18	TRBJ2-7
CASSIEGQIYGYTF	TGTGCCAGTAGTATAGAAGGACAGATTTATGGCTACACCTTC	.	.	TRBV19	TRBJ1-2
CAVDSPLHF	TGTGCCGTGGATTCACCCCTCCACTTT	once	.	TRBV30	TRBJ1-6
CASSLTGFGTEAFF	TGTGCCAGCAGCTTAACGGGGTTCGGGACTGAAGCTTTCTTT	.	.	TRBV7-2	TRBJ1-1
CASSNFRDRGISDTEAFF	TGTGCCAGCTCAAACTTCCGGGACAGGGGGATCTCGGACACTGAAGCTTTCTTT	.	TRBD1	TRBV18	TRBJ1-1
CASSFQRGVTYEQYF	TGTGCCAGCAGCTTTCAGCGGGGGGTTACCTACGAGCAGTACTTC	.	TRBD2	TRBV7-2	TRBJ2-7
CAITGQETQYF	TGTGCCATTACAGGGCAAGAGACCCAGTACTTC	.	.	TRBV7-9	TRBJ2-5
CASSVTYPGELFF	TGTGCCAGCAGCGTAACCTATCCCGGGGAGCTGTTTTTT	.	.	TRBV6-2/TRBV6-3	TRBJ2-2
CASSTVTGVNLNTEAFF	TGTGCCAGCAGCACGGTCACGGGGGTGAACCTTAACACTGAAGCTTTCTTT	.	.	TRBV6-1	TRBJ1-1
CASSIPLGASGGYEQYF	TGTGCCAGTAGTATACCCCTCGGGGCTAGCGGGGGCTACGAGCAGTACTTC	.	TRBD2	TRBV19	TRBJ2-7
CASSYSSRSPVGRELFF	TGTGCCAGCAGTTACTCGAGTCGGTCGCCAGTAGGGAGGGAGCTGTTTTTT	.	.	TRBV6-5	TRBJ2-2